This TCR beta chain was identified during a study of T cell repertoires in ileal Crohn's disease. Noted time point: proximal margin of the surgical specimen (macroscopically non-inflamed). CDR3 length: 11 amino acids. Trimming shortened V by 2 bases and J by 7 bases, and 6 bases separated the two germline ends. The germline gives CDR1 DFQATT, CDR2 SNEGSKA (reference sequence). The data were produced by immunoSEQ multiplex PCR, yet TCRdb's version contains in-frame clones alone and is incomplete. The sample consists of thousands of clones, roughly 70% of them appearing once. The chain has TRBV20-1 and TRBJ2-1; unclear D gene. The sequencing sample was made of ileal tissue. The receptor's source is an adult with Crohn's disease. CDR3 nucleotide sequence: TGCAGTGCTAGAAACTGGAATGAGCAGTTCTTC. It is translated as CSARNWNEQFF.